Detailed here is one T cell receptor (beta chain). Antigen specificity is unknown. Naive CD8 cells lacked CD45RO, underwent positive selection for CCR7 and left out terminally differentiated effector memory CD45RA+ cells. TCRdb's table, derived via immunoSEQ multiplex PCR, lists solely in-frame clones and lacks some. The sample includes 2 million to 2.5 million clones, roughly 94% seen only once; the top ten take about 1.1%. This sample is part of a study of shared clonotypes between healthy human individuals. The wider study: Per donor, three plates held CD4 naive cells, three held CD4 memory, two held CD8 naive and one held CD8 memory. Whole-study findings and limits: Collection of samples was limited to blood; tissue repertoires likely differ. Generally, naive subsets (rather than memory subsets) showed larger estimated richness.

CDR1 and CDR2 (germline): LNHNV, YYDKDF (reference sequence). The germline V and J ends were trimmed by 1 base and 1 base, with 16 bases remaining between them. The CDR3 runs 17 residues. What was sequenced was naive CD8+ T cells sorted from blood. V is TRBV15 and J is TRBJ1-1; tentative D call: TRBD1 (6 bases). This TCR derives from a man between 18 and 29 years old in good health. The CDR3 reads CATSRGRGGLTNTEAFF. DNA for the CDR3: TGTGCCACCAGCAGAGGTCGGGGGGGCTTAACGAACACTGAAGCTTTCTTT. Filled out from reference TRBV15 and TRBJ1-1, the complete variable domain reads DAMVIQNPRYQVTQFGKPVTLSCSQTLNHNVMYWYQQKSSQAPKLLFHYYDKDFNNEADTPDNFQSRRPNTSFCFLDIRSPGLGDTAMYLCATSRGRGGLTNTEAFFGQGTRLTVV.